The 10 T cell receptor beta chains below come from one sample, sequenced in a study of shared clonotypes between healthy human individuals. Profiled with immunoSEQ multiplex PCR; TCRdb holds only in-frame clones, not every one. The sample contains a few million clones, 90% to 95% of which appear only once. What was sequenced was naive CD4+ T cells sorted from blood. As for subset: CD45RA+ positively selected. These receptor sequences come from a man aged 18 to 30 in good health.

The chain links TRBV5-1 to TRBJ2-3, with D tentatively TRBD2 (6 bases). CDR1 and CDR2 (germline): SGHRS, YFSETQ. The CDR3 length is 16 residues. Trimming shortened V by 0 bases and J by 2 bases, and 13 bases separated the two germline ends. The CDR3 protein is CASSLVGAGPTDTQYF. The CDR3 DNA reads as TGCGCCAGCAGCTTGGTAGGTGCGGGACCCACAGATACGCAGTATTTT.

The genes are TRBV7-8 and TRBJ2-1; D remains unclear. Germline V gene lookup returns CDR1 SGHVS and CDR2 FQNEAQ. This CDR3 has 16 residues. Trimming removed 5 bases at V and 0 bases at J, with 14 bases between. In DNA, the CDR3 is TGTGCCAGCAGCGACGTCTGGCCGAGCTCCTACAATGAGCAGTTCTTC. As protein: CASSDVWPSSYNEQFF.

This clone occurred once. V is TRBV4-1 and J is TRBJ2-5, with TRBD2 matching over 14 bases. Per germline, CDR1 MGHRA and CDR2 YSYEKL. The CDR3 is 13 amino acids. The V gene end was trimmed by 8 bases and the J gene end by 4 bases; junction bases not matched to a gene: 0. In nucleotides, the CDR3 is TGCGCCAGCGGACTAGCGGGAGGAGAGACCCAGTACTTC. It yields the protein CASGLAGGETQYF.

The rearrangement uses TRBV5-6 and TRBJ1-6, with D unresolved. V gave up 1 base and J gave up 9 bases, with 8 bases separating them. This CDR3 comprises 13 residues. The germline CDR1 and CDR2 sequences are SGHDT and YYEEEE. CDR3 bases: TGTGCCAGCAGCTTGCTGATCGGTTCACCCCTCCACTTT. Translation: CASSLLIGSPLHF.

The V gene is TRBV7-2, the J gene TRBJ1-3; D unresolved. Germline assignment: CDR1 SGHTA and CDR2 FQGNSA. Between the trimmed V and J ends, which lost 2 bases and 4 bases, there was a span of 15 bases. The CDR3 is 16 residues long. CDR3 coding DNA: TGTGCCAGCAGCTTACTAACTCTGTACTCCGGAAACACCATATATTTT. This gives the protein CASSLLTLYSGNTIYF.

The V and J genes are TRBV19 and TRBJ1-3, with D maybe TRBD1 (5 bases). CDR3 length: 16 residues. Germline lookup yields CDR1 LNHDA and CDR2 SQIVND (reference sequence). The V and J ends lost 7 bases and 0 bases respectively, with 16 bases between them. The CDR3 DNA follows: TGTGCCAGTACAGGACTCGGGGCCCACTCTGGAAACACCATATATTTT. This codes for CASTGLGAHSGNTIYF.

The chain recombines TRBV6-1 with TRBJ1-1; tentatively, D is TRBD1 (5 bases). Trimming removed 7 bases at V and 4 bases at J, with 13 bases between. Germline V CDR1 and CDR2: MNHNS, SASEGT. CDR3 size: 13 residues. The CDR3 bases are TGTGCCAGCAACGCAGGGAGCGGCACTGAAGCTTTCTTT. This codes for CASNAGSGTEAFF.

This chain joins TRBV11-2 and TRBJ1-5; D is unclear. CDR3 size: 14 residues. From germline, CDR1 is SGHAT and CDR2 FQNNGV. V was clipped by 5 bases and J by 2 bases, with 10 bases between them. The chain's CDR3 is CASSPIEGNQPQHF. The CDR3 nucleotides are TGTGCCAGCAGCCCAATCGAGGGCAATCAGCCCCAGCATTTT.

This rearrangement joins TRBV7-2 to TRBJ2-7; 7 bases are shared with TRBD2. Germline CDR1 reads SGHTA; CDR2 reads FQGNSA. The CDR3 contains 13 residues. With V trimmed by 1 base and J by 9 bases, 6 bases remained unmatched. The CDR3 DNA sequence: TGTGCCAGCAGCTTAGATGCGGGAGCAGGGCAGTACTTC. Its protein product is CASSLDAGAGQYF.

The gene calls are TRBV4-1 and TRBJ2-5, with 12 positions matching TRBD2. Germline lookup yields CDR1 MGHRA and CDR2 YSYEKL. Germline trimming cut 6 bases from V and 5 bases from J; bases unmatched to any gene: 7. This CDR3 has 15 amino acids. CDR3 sequence (DNA): TGCGCCAGCAGTCGGACTAGCGGGGTTCAGGAGACCCAGTACTTC. Translation gives CASSRTSGVQETQYF.